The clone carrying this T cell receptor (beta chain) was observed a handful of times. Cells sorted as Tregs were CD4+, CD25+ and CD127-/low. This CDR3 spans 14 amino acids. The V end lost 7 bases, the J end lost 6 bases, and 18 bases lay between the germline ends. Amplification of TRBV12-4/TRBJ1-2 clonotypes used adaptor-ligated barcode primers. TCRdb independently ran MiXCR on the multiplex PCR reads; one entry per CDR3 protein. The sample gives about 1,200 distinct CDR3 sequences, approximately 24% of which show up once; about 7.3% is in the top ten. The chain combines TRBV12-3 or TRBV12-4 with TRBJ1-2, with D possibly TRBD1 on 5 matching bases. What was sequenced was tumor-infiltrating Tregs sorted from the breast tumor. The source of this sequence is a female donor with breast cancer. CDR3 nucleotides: TGTGCCAGCACCGATGGAGGGGCAGTGGATGGCTACACCTTC. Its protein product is CASTDGGAVDGYTF.